The 18 T cell receptor beta chains in this list originate from one sample, sequenced in a study of blood T cell repertoires in COVID-19. The data were produced by immunoSEQ multiplex PCR, yet TCRdb's version contains in-frame clones alone and is incomplete. The sample yields over 120,000 clones, over 65% seen once. Material for sequencing was peripheral blood. The receptors originated from a human donor in a cohort sampled during active COVID-19.

This clone was counted at least ten times. The rearrangement joins TRBV14 to TRBJ2-7, with TRBD1 matching over 7 bases. V shed 2 bases, J shed 4 bases, and the junction held 8 bases outside the gene matches. The CDR3 length is 15 residues. Germline-derived CDR1 and CDR2 are SGHDN and FVKESK. CDR3 sequence reads: CASSQRGTAPYEQYF. CDR3 DNA: TGTGCCAGCAGCCAACGAGGGACAGCCCCTTACGAGCAGTACTTC.

The chain carries TRBV7-2 and TRBJ1-1, with a tentative D call TRBD1 (6 bases). V was pared by 2 bases and J by 10 bases, with 14 bases between. Germline CDR1 and CDR2: SGHTA and FQGNSA. This CDR3 has 13 amino acids. The CDR3 loop is CASSLSGVGRAFF. CDR3 nucleotides: TGTGCCAGCAGCTTATCAGGGGTTGGTCGAGCTTTCTTT.

The chain is built from TRBV27 and TRBJ2-2; 8 bases match TRBD2. Trimming took 5 bases from V and 5 from J; bases not matched to a gene: 13. Looked up from germline, CDR1 is MNHEY and CDR2 is SMNVEV (reference sequence). The CDR3 sequence is 17 residues long. The DNA of the CDR3 is TGTGCCAGCAGTCGGTTGATCGGGACTAGTGGGACCGGGGAGCTGTTTTTT. It encodes CASSRLIGTSGTGELFF.

The chain uses TRBV9 and TRBJ2-2, with TRBD2 identical over 12 bases. After removal of 1 base from V and 0 bases from J, the junction contained 4 bases not matched to a gene. The CDR3 has 18 residues. Germline V CDR1 and CDR2: SGDLS, YYNGEE. CDR3 residues: CASSVLAGGPANTGELFF. CDR3 DNA: TGTGCCAGCAGCGTACTAGCGGGAGGGCCTGCGAACACCGGGGAGCTGTTTTTT.

The chain combines TRBV19 with TRBJ1-2; 10 bases fit TRBD1. V gave up 3 bases and J gave up 6 bases; unmatched junction bases: 4. The germline CDR1 and CDR2 sequences are LNHDA and SQIVND (reference sequence). CDR3 length: 14 residues. The CDR3 loop is CASSIDRGQDGYTF. In DNA, the CDR3 is TGTGCCAGTAGTATCGACAGGGGGCAGGATGGCTACACCTTC.

The chain links TRBV9 to TRBJ2-1; D remains ambiguous. Per the germline V gene, CDR1 is SGDLS and CDR2 is YYNGEE. Trimming shortened V by 3 bases and J by 3 bases, and 10 bases separated the two germline ends. This CDR3 contains 14 residues. The CDR3 spells CASSGGVIYNEQFF. The CDR3, as DNA: TGTGCCAGCAGCGGAGGAGTGATCTACAATGAGCAGTTCTTC.

J is TRBJ2-3 and V is TRBV6-5, with D perhaps TRBD1 (5 bases). The V end was cut by 4 bases, the J end by 0 bases, with 8 bases between. CDR3 size: 14 residues. The germline V gene has CDR1 MNHEY and CDR2 SVGAGI. CDR3 region: CASSSTGSTDTQYF. The CDR3 nucleotides are TGTGCCAGCAGTTCCACAGGAAGCACAGATACGCAGTATTTT.

The genes are TRBV3-1 (or the pseudogene TRBV3-2) and TRBJ1-3, with 9 bases matching TRBD1. Germline loops: CDR1 LGHDT, CDR2 YNNKEL (reference sequence). The CDR3 has 15 residues. V shed 4 bases, J shed 2 bases, and the junction held 3 bases outside the gene matches. CDR3 DNA: TGTGCCAGCAGCCTCGGACAGGGGCCTGGAAACACCATATATTTT. It translates to CASSLGQGPGNTIYF.

This chain connects TRBV30 to TRBJ1-6, with D tentatively TRBD1 (6 bases). The V end was cut by 1 base, the J end by 10 bases, with 11 bases between. The CDR3 runs 13 residues. CDR1 GTSNPN and CDR2 SVGIG come from the germline V gene (reference sequence). The CDR3 loop is CAWSAQGDSPLHF. CDR3 nucleotide sequence: TGTGCCTGGAGTGCACAGGGTGACTCACCCCTCCACTTT.

This clone has a handful of counts. V and J are TRBV19 and TRBJ1-5; 8 nucleotides match TRBD1. This CDR3 contains 16 residues. CDR1 and CDR2 from the germline V gene are LNHDA and SQIVND (reference sequence). The ends lost 3 bases at V and 7 bases at J; junction bases unmatched: 11. This CDR3 reads CASSIVAGGWLQPQHF. Here the CDR3 DNA reads TGTGCCAGTAGTATCGTAGCAGGGGGCTGGTTACAGCCCCAGCATTTT. Full variable domain (missing parts from reference TRBV19 and TRBJ1-5): DGGITQSPKYLFRKEGQNVTLSCEQNLNHDAMYWYRQDPGQGLRLIYYSQIVNDFQKGDIAEGYSVSREKKESFPLTVTSAQKNPTAFYLCASSIVAGGWLQPQHFGDGTRLSIL.

The genes are TRBV5-8 and TRBJ2-1; maybe TRBD2 (5 bases). Germline V gives CDR1 SGHTS, CDR2 YDEGEE. V was trimmed by 4 bases and J by 7 bases, leaving 21 bases between them. This CDR3 is 16 amino acids long. CDR3 loop: CASSLRGLGHQNEQFF. CDR3 nucleotides: TGTGCCAGCAGCCTCCGCGGACTCGGGCACCAAAATGAGCAGTTCTTC.

This chain uses TRBV5-1 with TRBJ2-1; 7 nucleotides agree with TRBD2. This CDR3 has 15 amino acids. V gave up 4 bases and J gave up 1 base; unmatched junction bases: 5. Germline V gives CDR1 SGHRS, CDR2 YFSETQ. CDR3 protein: CASSQERGSYNEQFF. The CDR3 DNA sequence: TGCGCCAGCAGCCAAGAGCGGGGATCCTACAATGAGCAGTTCTTC.

This chain joins TRBV5-1 and TRBJ1-2; D perhaps matches TRBD1 (5 bases). The length of the CDR3 is 13 residues. Trimming shortened V by 3 bases and J by 9 bases, and 15 bases separated the two germline ends. Germline CDR1 reads SGHRS; CDR2 reads YFSETQ. Here the CDR3 reads CASSSAQDLSYTF. The CDR3 DNA sequence: TGCGCCAGCAGCTCGGCACAGGACCTAAGCTACACCTTC.

The rearrangement links TRBV7-9 to TRBJ2-3, with TRBD2 identical over 7 bases. Germline lookup yields CDR1 SEHNR and CDR2 FQNEAQ (reference sequence). Trimming removed 4 bases from V and 0 bases from J; junction bases left unmatched: 7. The CDR3 covers 16 residues. Here the CDR3 reads CASSWPEGGSTDTQYF. The CDR3 coding sequence is TGTGCCAGCAGCTGGCCCGAGGGAGGGAGCACAGATACGCAGTATTTT.

The chain combines TRBV9 with TRBJ2-1; D gene ambiguous. Trimming cost V 3 bases and J 8 bases, with 9 bases left between them. This CDR3 contains 12 residues. The germline gives CDR1 SGDLS, CDR2 YYNGEE. Here the CDR3 DNA reads TGTGCCAGCAGCGCCGGCGGCCATGAGCAGTTCTTC. This gives the protein CASSAGGHEQFF.

The rearrangement joins TRBV10-3 to TRBJ1-1, with unresolved D. The ends were cut back, 6 bases at V and 5 bases at J, with 13 bases in the middle. Germline loops: CDR1 ENHRY, CDR2 SYGVKD. The CDR3 totals 13 residues. DNA of the CDR3: TGTGCCATCAGAGGTACTGGGGAGACTGAAGCTTTCTTT. It is translated as CAIRGTGETEAFF.

The rearrangement joins TRBV5-1 to TRBJ2-5, with 9 bases matching TRBD2. V lost 6 bases and J lost 3; bases outside the gene matches: 12. Germline-derived CDR1 and CDR2 are SGHRS and YFSETQ. The CDR3 totals 16 residues. Here the CDR3 DNA reads TGCGCCAGCACCCCAGGGGGGTTAGCGGGAGAAGAGACCCAGTACTTC. It encodes CASTPGGLAGEETQYF.

The J gene is TRBJ2-7, the V gene TRBV28; 11 nucleotides agree with TRBD2. Per germline, CDR1 MDHEN and CDR2 SYDVKM. This CDR3 comprises 15 residues. Germline trimming cut 6 bases from V and 1 base from J; bases unmatched to any gene: 5. CDR3 residues: CASRTLAGGSYEQYF. CDR3 in DNA: TGTGCCAGCAGGACCCTAGCGGGGGGATCCTACGAGCAGTACTTC.